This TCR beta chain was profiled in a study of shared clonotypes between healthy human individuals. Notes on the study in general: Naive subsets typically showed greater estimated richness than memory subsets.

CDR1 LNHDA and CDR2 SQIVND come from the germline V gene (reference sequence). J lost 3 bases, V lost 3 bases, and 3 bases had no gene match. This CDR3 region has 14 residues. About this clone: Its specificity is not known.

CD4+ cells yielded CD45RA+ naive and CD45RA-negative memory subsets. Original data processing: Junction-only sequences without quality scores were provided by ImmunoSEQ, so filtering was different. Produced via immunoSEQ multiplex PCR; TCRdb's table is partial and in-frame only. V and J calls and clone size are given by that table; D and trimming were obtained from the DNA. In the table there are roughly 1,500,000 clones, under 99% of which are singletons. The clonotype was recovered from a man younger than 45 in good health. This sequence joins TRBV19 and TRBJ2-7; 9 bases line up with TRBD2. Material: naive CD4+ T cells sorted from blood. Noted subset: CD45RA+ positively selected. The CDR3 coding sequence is TGTGCCAGTAGTATTGGACTAGCGCGCTACGAGCAGTACTTC. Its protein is CASSIGLARYEQYF.